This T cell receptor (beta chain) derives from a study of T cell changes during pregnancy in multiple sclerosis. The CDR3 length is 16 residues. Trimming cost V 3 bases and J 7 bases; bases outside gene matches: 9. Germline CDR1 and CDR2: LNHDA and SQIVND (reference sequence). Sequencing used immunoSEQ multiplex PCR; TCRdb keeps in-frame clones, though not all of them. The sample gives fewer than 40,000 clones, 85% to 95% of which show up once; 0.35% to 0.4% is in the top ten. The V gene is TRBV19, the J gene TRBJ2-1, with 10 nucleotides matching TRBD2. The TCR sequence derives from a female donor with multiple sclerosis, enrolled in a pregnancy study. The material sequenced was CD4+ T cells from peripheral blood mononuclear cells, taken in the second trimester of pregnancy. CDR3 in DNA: TGTGCCAGTAGTATGCTAGCGGGGGACACGGGGAATGAGCAGTTCTTC. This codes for CASSMLAGDTGNEQFF.